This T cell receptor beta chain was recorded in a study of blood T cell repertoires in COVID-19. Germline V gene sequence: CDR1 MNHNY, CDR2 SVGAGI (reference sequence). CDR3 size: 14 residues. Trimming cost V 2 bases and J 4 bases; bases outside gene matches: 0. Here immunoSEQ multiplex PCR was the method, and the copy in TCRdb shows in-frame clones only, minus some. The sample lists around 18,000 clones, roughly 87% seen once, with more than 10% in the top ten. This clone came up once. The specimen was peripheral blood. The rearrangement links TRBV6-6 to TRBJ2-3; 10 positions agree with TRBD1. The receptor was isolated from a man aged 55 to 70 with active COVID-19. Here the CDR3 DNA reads TGTGCCAGCAGTTACGGGACAGGGGCAGATACGCAGTATTTT. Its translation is CASSYGTGADTQYF.